The next 23 T cell receptor beta chains were all read from a single sample in a study of T-cell reconstitution after alpha-beta-depleted transplantation in children. As it was prepared, the TCRbeta library received unique molecular identifiers. A single record per CDR3 protein comes from TCRdb applying MiXCR to the PCR reads. The sample includes 600,000 to 800,000 distinct CDR3 sequences, roughly 13% of them seen just once. The sample consisted of PBMCs, taken before TCRalphabeta/CD19-depleted stem cell transplant. The receptors were sampled from a girl aged 2 to 10 with congenital amegakaryocytic thrombocytopenia, due to receive a stem cell transplant.

This clonotype appeared a few times. The chain uses TRBV20-1 and TRBJ2-7; 8 positions match TRBD1. CDR3 length: 16 residues. CDR1 and CDR2 from the germline V gene are DFQATT and SNEGSKA (reference sequence). J was trimmed by 2 bases and V by 8 bases; bases with no gene match: 17. CDR3 protein: CSPTADPGQVTYEQYF. The DNA of the CDR3 is TGCAGTCCCACCGCGGATCCGGGACAGGTTACCTACGAGCAGTACTTC.

This clonotype has a handful of counts. The rearrangement joins TRBV5-1 to TRBJ2-7, with no clear D. CDR1 is SGHRS and CDR2 is YFSETQ in the germline V gene. With 1 base removed from V and 4 bases from J, the gap between germline ends came to 12 bases. This CDR3 spans 14 amino acids. The DNA for the CDR3 is TGCGCCAGCAGCTTGTCTCCCACGACGTACGAGCAGTACTTC. It translates to CASSLSPTTYEQYF.

V usage is TRBV5-1 and J usage is TRBJ2-1; 10 bases map to TRBD2. The CDR3 runs 15 residues. Trimming removed 0 bases from V and 10 bases from J; junction bases left unmatched: 7. CDR1 and CDR2 (germline): SGHRS, YFSETQ. The CDR3: CASSLALAGEIEQFF. As DNA, the CDR3 is TGCGCCAGCAGCTTGGCCCTAGCGGGAGAAATAGAGCAGTTCTTC. The full variable domain, with the rest looked up from reference TRBV5-1 and TRBJ2-1, is KAGVTQTPRYLIKTRGQQVTLSCSPISGHRSVSWYQQTPGQGLQFLFEYFSETQRNKGNFPGRFSGRQFSNSRSEMNVSTLELGDSALYLCASSLALAGEIEQFFGPGTRLTVL.

This clonotype was recorded many times. The V and J genes are TRBV20-1 and TRBJ1-1; no firm D call. Between the trimmed V and J ends, which lost 4 bases and 0 bases, there was a span of 9 bases. The germline V gene has CDR1 DFQATT and CDR2 SNEGSKA (reference sequence). The CDR3 sequence is 13 residues long. For the CDR3, the DNA is TGCAGTGCTAAGACGACGATGAACACTGAAGCTTTCTTT. Encoded protein: CSAKTTMNTEAFF.

J is TRBJ2-7 and V is TRBV28; D perhaps matches TRBD2 (5 bases). The CDR3 loop spans 12 amino acids. V was cut by 7 bases and J by 6 bases, with 13 bases left in between. In germline, CDR1 is MDHEN, CDR2 SYDVKM. The CDR3 coding sequence is TGTGCCAGCAAACGGGATTTGGGCGAGCAGTACTTC. Translating gives CASKRDLGEQYF.

This clonotype was recorded many times. The chain uses TRBV20-1 and TRBJ2-4; a possible D gene is TRBD2 (7 bases). Trimming stripped 5 bases from V and 12 bases from J, with 17 bases between. Germline CDR1 and CDR2: DFQATT and SNEGSKA (reference sequence). The CDR3 spans 12 residues. DNA of the CDR3: TGCAGTGCTTGGTACAGGGCGGGGGCTCAGTACTTC. Its protein is CSAWYRAGAQYF.

Concerning this clonotype: Compared with germline, one end of the junction differs, possibly owing to a read error. The chain recombines TRBV3-1 with TRBJ2-4, with D unresolved. The CDR3 covers 15 residues. Germline V CDR1 and CDR2: LGHDT, YNNKEL (reference sequence). The CDR3 sequence: CATSQASGWENIQYF. CDR3 nucleotides: TGTGCCACCAGCCAAGCATCAGGCTGGGAAAACATTCAGTACTTC. The entire variable domain, with the rest obtained from reference TRBV3-1 and TRBJ2-4, is as follows: DTAVSQTPKYLVTQMGNDKSIKCEQNLGHDTMYWYKQDSKKFLKIMFSYNNKELIINETVPNRFSPKSPDKAHLNLHINSLELGDSAVYFCATSQASGWENIQYFGAGTRLSVL.

Many counts were recorded for this clonotype. The J gene is TRBJ2-1, the V gene TRBV11-2, with TRBD1 as a possible D gene (6 bases). The germline gives CDR1 SGHAT, CDR2 FQNNGV. Trimming shortened V by 5 bases and J by 0 bases, and 26 bases separated the two germline ends. The CDR3 is 20 residues long. The CDR3 reads CASSLLRGGTLLSSYNEQFF. The DNA of the CDR3 is TGTGCCAGCAGCCTTCTAAGGGGTGGGACACTTCTTAGCTCCTACAATGAGCAGTTCTTC.

The CDR3 spells CASSLGRPSSDTQYF. In nucleotides, the CDR3 is TGCGCCAGCAGCTTGGGCAGGCCCTCCAGTGATACGCAGTATTTT. The rearrangement links TRBV5-1 to TRBJ2-3; D is unresolved. V lost 0 bases and J lost 6, with 14 bases in between. The CDR3 is 15 amino acids. The germline gives CDR1 SGHRS, CDR2 YFSETQ.

The V call is TRBV3-1, the J call TRBJ1-2; a weak D match, TRBD1 (5 bases). Trimming took 3 bases from V and 7 from J, leaving 15 bases between them. The germline V gene has CDR1 LGHDT and CDR2 YNNKEL (reference sequence). There are 14 residues in the CDR3. CDR3 coding DNA: TGTGCCAGCAGCCAGTCTGACAGCTCCCTTGGCTACACCTTC. The encoded protein is CASSQSDSSLGYTF. Looking up the rest from reference TRBV3-1 and TRBJ1-2 gives the full variable domain: DTAVSQTPKYLVTQMGNDKSIKCEQNLGHDTMYWYKQDSKKFLKIMFSYNNKELIINETVPNRFSPKSPDKAHLNLHINSLELGDSAVYFCASSQSDSSLGYTFGSGTRLTVV.

This clonotype was counted at least ten times. This rearrangement joins TRBV20-1 to TRBJ1-2; 7 bases match TRBD1. Losses at the gene ends were 6 bases for V and 4 bases for J; bases not matched to a gene: 8. CDR3 size: 13 residues. Germline CDR1 and CDR2: DFQATT and SNEGSKA (reference sequence). DNA of the CDR3: TGCAGTGCCAGAACGGACAGGCTCTATGGCTACACCTTC. The encoded protein is CSARTDRLYGYTF.

This clonotype was seen ten or more times. The rearrangement links TRBV5-1 to TRBJ2-1; 8 bases agree with TRBD2. Germline V gene data show CDR1 as SGHRS and CDR2 as YFSETQ. The CDR3 length is 18 residues. Unmatched junction bases numbered 9, after V lost 0 bases and J lost 1 base. The CDR3 spells CASSLAGGPLRSYNEQFF. The CDR3 region has the DNA TGCGCCAGCAGCTTGGCGGGAGGGCCCTTAAGGTCCTACAATGAGCAGTTCTTC.

Ten or more counts support this clonotype. This sequence joins TRBV27 and TRBJ2-1, with D tentatively TRBD1 (6 bases). Trimming stripped 0 bases from V and 10 bases from J, with 13 bases between. Germline V gene lookup returns CDR1 MNHEY and CDR2 SMNVEV (reference sequence). This CDR3 is 14 amino acids long. Here the CDR3 DNA reads TGTGCCAGCAGTTTATCGCAGGGGTCAAGGGAGCAGTTCTTC. Translated: CASSLSQGSREQFF.

The gene calls are TRBV3-1 and TRBJ2-3, with D possibly TRBD2 on 5 matching bases. CDR3 length: 18 amino acids. From germline, CDR1 is LGHDT and CDR2 YNNKEL (reference sequence). V shed 0 bases and J shed 2 bases, with 18 bases lying between them. In DNA form, the CDR3 reads TGTGCCAGCAGCCAAGATCGTGTGGGAGACAACCCCACAGATACGCAGTATTTT. Translation gives CASSQDRVGDNPTDTQYF.

In this sample, this clonotype turned up many times. This sequence joins TRBV4-2 and TRBJ1-1; 7 bases are a match to TRBD1. CDR3 length: 16 residues. Germline V gene lookup returns CDR1 LGHNA and CDR2 YNFKEQ. Losses at the gene ends were 5 bases for V and 1 base for J; bases not matched to a gene: 10. The CDR3: CASSTRDRTKNTEAFF. CDR3 nucleotide sequence: TGTGCCAGCAGCACCCGGGACAGAACCAAGAACACTGAAGCTTTCTTT.

The chain employs TRBV28 and TRBJ2-7; 12 bases fit TRBD2. This CDR3 is built from 16 residues. Germline V CDR1 and CDR2: MDHEN, SYDVKM. V lost 6 bases to trimming and J lost 0 bases; unmatched junction nucleotides: 6. CDR3 nucleotides: TGTGCCAGCAGCTCCCGACTAGCGGGGGCCTCCTACGAGCAGTACTTC. It encodes CASSSRLAGASYEQYF.

This chain joins TRBV20-1 and TRBJ2-1; no definite D call. CDR1 and CDR2 from the germline V gene are DFQATT and SNEGSKA (reference sequence). V lost 6 bases and J lost 6, with 12 bases in between. The CDR3 contains 12 residues. As DNA, the CDR3 is TGCAGTGCCCAGGCCGGGTTCAATGAGCAGTTCTTC. Translation gives CSAQAGFNEQFF.

This clonotype was counted a few times. This chain uses TRBV10-1 with TRBJ2-5; D remains unclear. The germline V gene encodes CDR1 WNHNN and CDR2 SYGVQD (reference sequence). The CDR3 contains 14 residues. Trimming shortened V by 0 bases and J by 2 bases, and 7 bases separated the two germline ends. CDR3 coding DNA: TGCGCCAGCAGTGAGTCGGTGGGACAAGAGACCCAGTACTTC. This encodes CASSESVGQETQYF.

This clonotype was seen at least ten times. V gene TRBV5-6 combines with J gene TRBJ2-7; a possible D gene is TRBD1 (5 bases). CDR3 length: 15 amino acids. Trimming stripped 3 bases from V and 3 bases from J, with 16 bases between. Germline CDR1 is SGHDT and CDR2 is YYEEEE. The CDR3 DNA follows: TGTGCCAGCAGCTCAAGACAGATATATAACTACGAGCAGTACTTC. Its protein is CASSSRQIYNYEQYF.

This clonotype was counted at least ten times. The gene calls are TRBV20-1 and TRBJ2-4; D is uncertain. The CDR3 runs to 13 residues. Germline loops: CDR1 DFQATT, CDR2 SNEGSKA (reference sequence). The V gene lost 6 bases and the J gene lost 4 bases, with 13 bases spanning the gap. The CDR3 nucleotides are TGCAGTGCCCCCGTCGGCAGGAAAAACATTCAGTACTTC. Encoded protein: CSAPVGRKNIQYF.

This clonotype was counted ten times or more. The rearrangement joins TRBV24-1 to TRBJ2-1; 9 bases map to TRBD1. V lost 9 bases to trimming and J lost 6 bases; unmatched junction nucleotides: 2. CDR3 length: 12 amino acids. Germline CDR1 KGHDR, CDR2 SFDVKD. The CDR3 spells CATGGQGNEQFF. The DNA for the CDR3 is TGTGCCACCGGGGGACAGGGCAATGAGCAGTTCTTC.

The chain has TRBV13 and TRBJ1-4, with D unresolved. Germline assignment: CDR1 PRHDT and CDR2 FYEKMQ (reference sequence). The germline V and J ends were trimmed by 2 bases and 6 bases, with 7 bases remaining between them. The CDR3 runs 13 residues. The CDR3 sequence is CASSLRGDEKLFF. The DNA of the CDR3 is TGTGCCAGCAGCTTACGTGGGGATGAAAAACTGTTTTTT.

This clonotype was counted only a few times. V and J are TRBV7-3 and TRBJ2-3; 7 bases map to TRBD2. Trimming at V came to 5 bases and at J to 6 bases, leaving 8 bases not matched to a gene. The CDR3 totals 14 residues. Germline CDR1 SGHTA, CDR2 FQGTGA. CDR3 sequence: CASSAETSSDTQYF. The CDR3 DNA is TGTGCCAGCAGCGCCGAGACTAGCAGTGATACGCAGTATTTT.